This entry lists 2 T cell receptor beta chains sequenced from one sample in a study of T cell responses to AZD1222 COVID-19 vaccine. Clones were read by immunoSEQ multiplex PCR, and TCRdb kept only the in-frame ones, dropping some. The sample consists of around 100,000 clones, roughly 86% of them appearing once. The specimen comprised peripheral blood, sampled on day 0 of AZD1222 vaccination. All receptors come from an adult in good health.

This clone showed up just once. The rearrangement links TRBV7-9 to TRBJ1-2, with D maybe TRBD1 (6 bases). The ends were cut back, 6 bases at V and 1 base at J, with 15 bases in the middle. CDR3 length: 15 residues. Per germline, CDR1 SEHNR and CDR2 FQNEAQ (reference sequence). CDR3 DNA sequence: TGTGCCAGCAGTCCCGACAGGAATTATAACTATGGCTACACCTTC. Its translation: CASSPDRNYNYGYTF.

V is TRBV6-5 and J is TRBJ2-2; D remains unclear. The CDR3 extends over 14 amino acids. Between the trimmed V and J ends, which lost 2 bases and 6 bases, there was a span of 10 bases. Germline V gene data show CDR1 as MNHEY and CDR2 as SVGAGI. CDR3 nucleotides: TGTGCCAGCAGTTACCTAAGAAGGGCCGGGGAGCTGTTTTTT. As protein: CASSYLRRAGELFF.